This TCR beta chain was obtained from a study of OX40 agonist ivuxolimab in advanced cancers. The wider study: Subjects had a mean age of around 60 years, with a range of about 23 to 79; 82.7% were male.

Study results and limitations: No antigen was identified for the clonally expanded peripheral T cells.

The CDR3 is 14 residues long. Trimming shortened V by 3 bases and J by 2 bases, and 11 bases separated the two germline ends. Germline V lookup: CDR1 MDHEN, CDR2 SYDVKM. Sequenced by immunoSEQ multiplex PCR; TCRdb stores in-frame clones only, minus some. The repertoire includes tens of thousands of clones, approximately 89% of them detected once, and over 5% sits in the top ten. This clone was recorded only once. The antigen is not known. The sample in question was CD4+ or CD8+ T cells sorted from blood, obtained in a trial of the OX40 agonist ivuxolimab. This TCR came from an adult with an advanced solid tumor such as melanoma, head and neck, liver or kidney cancer. The V gene is TRBV28, the J gene TRBJ2-7; tentative D call: TRBD1 (6 bases). CDR3 sequence: CASSFGDTPYEQYF. The CDR3 coding sequence is TGTGCCAGCAGTTTCGGGGACACCCCCTACGAGCAGTACTTC.